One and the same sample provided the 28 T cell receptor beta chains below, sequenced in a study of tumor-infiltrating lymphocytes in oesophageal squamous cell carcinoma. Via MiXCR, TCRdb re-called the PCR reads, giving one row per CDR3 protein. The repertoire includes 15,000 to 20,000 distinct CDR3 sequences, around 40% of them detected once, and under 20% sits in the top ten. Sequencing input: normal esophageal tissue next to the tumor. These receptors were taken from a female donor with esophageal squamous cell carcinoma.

The CDR3 DNA reads as TGTGCCAGCAGCCAAGTTCATAGAAACACCATATATTTT. Protein: CASSQVHRNTIYF. The chain couples TRBV3-1 to TRBJ1-3; the D is unclear. Germline CDR1 reads LGHDT; CDR2 reads YNNKEL (reference sequence). This CDR3 spans 13 amino acids. The V end was cut by 1 base, the J end by 5 bases, with 6 bases between.

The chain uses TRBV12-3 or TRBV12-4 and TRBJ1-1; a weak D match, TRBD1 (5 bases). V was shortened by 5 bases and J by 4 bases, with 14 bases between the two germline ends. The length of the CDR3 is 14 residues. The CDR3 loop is CASSPENGGTEAFF. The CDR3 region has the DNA TGTGCCAGCAGTCCGGAAAACGGGGGCACTGAAGCTTTCTTT.

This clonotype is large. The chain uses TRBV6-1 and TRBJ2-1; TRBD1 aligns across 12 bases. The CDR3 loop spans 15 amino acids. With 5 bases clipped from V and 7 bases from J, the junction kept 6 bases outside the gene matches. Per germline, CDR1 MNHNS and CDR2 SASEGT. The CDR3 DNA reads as TGTGCCAGCAGTCCCGGGACAGGGGGCACGAATGAGCAGTTCTTC. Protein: CASSPGTGGTNEQFF.

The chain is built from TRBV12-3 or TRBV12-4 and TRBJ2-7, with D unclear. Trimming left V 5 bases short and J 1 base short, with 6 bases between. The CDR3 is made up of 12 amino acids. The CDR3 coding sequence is TGTGCCAGCAGTAAAAGGTCCTACGAGCAGTACTTC. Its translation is CASSKRSYEQYF.

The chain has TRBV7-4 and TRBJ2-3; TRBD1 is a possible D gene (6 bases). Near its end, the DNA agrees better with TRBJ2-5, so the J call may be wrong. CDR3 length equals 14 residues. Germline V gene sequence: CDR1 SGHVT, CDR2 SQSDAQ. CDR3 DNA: TGTGCCAGCTTTTCCAACAGGGCAGGGAAGACCCAGTACTTC. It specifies CASFSNRAGKTQYF.

CDR3 nucleotides: TGTGCCAGCAGCAAGACGGACAATGAGCAGTTCTTC. The encoded protein is CASSKTDNEQFF. The chain carries TRBV27 and TRBJ2-1; no definite D call. Germline V gene data show CDR1 as MNHEY and CDR2 as SMNVEV (reference sequence). Trimming stripped 6 bases from V and 5 bases from J, with 8 bases between. This CDR3 is built from 12 residues.

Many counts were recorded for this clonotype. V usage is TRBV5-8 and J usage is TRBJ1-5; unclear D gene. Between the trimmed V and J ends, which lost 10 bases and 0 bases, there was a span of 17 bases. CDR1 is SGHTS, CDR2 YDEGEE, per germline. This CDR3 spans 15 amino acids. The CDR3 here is CAHKRVTDSNQPQHF. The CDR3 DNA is TGTGCCCATAAAAGGGTCACCGATAGCAATCAGCCCCAGCATTTT.

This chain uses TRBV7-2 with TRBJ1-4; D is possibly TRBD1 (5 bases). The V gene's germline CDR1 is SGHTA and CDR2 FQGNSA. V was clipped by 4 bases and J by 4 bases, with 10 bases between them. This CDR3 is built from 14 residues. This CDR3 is CASSSGLLNEKLFF. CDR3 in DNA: TGTGCCAGCAGCTCGGGACTCCTTAATGAAAAACTGTTTTTT.

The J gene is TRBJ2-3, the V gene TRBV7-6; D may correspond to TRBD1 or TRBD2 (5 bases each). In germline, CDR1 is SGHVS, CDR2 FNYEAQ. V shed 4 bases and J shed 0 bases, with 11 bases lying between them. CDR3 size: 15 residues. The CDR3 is CASSSAGRSTDTQYF. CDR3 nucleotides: TGTGCCAGCAGCTCCGCAGGGAGAAGCACAGATACGCAGTATTTT.

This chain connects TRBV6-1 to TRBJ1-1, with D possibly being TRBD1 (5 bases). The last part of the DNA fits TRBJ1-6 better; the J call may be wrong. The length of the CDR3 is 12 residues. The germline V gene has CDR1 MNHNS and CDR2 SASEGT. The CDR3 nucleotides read TGTGCCAGCAGTGGACAGAATTCACCCCTCCACTTT. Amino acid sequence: CASSGQNSPLHF.

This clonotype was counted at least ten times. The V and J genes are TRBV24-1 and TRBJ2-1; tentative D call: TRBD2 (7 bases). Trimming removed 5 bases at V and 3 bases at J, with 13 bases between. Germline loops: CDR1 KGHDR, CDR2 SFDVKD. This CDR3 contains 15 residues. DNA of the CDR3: TGTGCCACCAGTGGGGGGGGGCCGGTCTACAATGAGCAGTTCTTC. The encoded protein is CATSGGGPVYNEQFF.

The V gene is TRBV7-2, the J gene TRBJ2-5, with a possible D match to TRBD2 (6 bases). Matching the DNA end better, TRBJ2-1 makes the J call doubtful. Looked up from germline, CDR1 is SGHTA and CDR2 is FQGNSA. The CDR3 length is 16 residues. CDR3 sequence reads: CASSATAGGRYNEQFF. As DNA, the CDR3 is TGTGCCAGCTCCGCGACAGCCGGAGGGCGATACAATGAGCAGTTCTTC.

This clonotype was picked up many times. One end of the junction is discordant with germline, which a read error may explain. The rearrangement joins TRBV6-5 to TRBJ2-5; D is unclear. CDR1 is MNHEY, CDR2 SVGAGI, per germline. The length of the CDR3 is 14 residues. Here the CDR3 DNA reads TGTGCCAGCAGTTACTCGTCCGATAATTCACCCCTCCACTTC. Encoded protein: CASSYSSDNSPLHF.

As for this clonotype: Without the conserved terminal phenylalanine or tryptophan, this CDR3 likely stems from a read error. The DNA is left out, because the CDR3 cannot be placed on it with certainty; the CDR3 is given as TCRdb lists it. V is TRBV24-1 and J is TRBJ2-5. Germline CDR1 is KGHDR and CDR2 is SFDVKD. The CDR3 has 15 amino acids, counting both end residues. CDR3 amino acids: CATSDADQYGYTFGS.

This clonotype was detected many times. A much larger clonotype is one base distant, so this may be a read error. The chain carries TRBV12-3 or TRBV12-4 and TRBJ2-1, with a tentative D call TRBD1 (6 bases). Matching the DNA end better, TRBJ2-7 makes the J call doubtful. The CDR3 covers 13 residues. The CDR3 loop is CASSLRGKNEQYF. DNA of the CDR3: TGTGCCAGCAGTTTAAGGGGGAAGAATGAGCAGTACTTC.

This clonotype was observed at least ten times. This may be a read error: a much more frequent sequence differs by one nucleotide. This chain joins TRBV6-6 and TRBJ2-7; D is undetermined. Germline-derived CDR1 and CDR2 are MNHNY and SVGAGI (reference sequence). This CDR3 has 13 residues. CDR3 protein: CASGYLGYNEQYF. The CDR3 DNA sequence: TGTGCCAGCGGTTACCTAGGGTACAATGAGCAGTACTTC.

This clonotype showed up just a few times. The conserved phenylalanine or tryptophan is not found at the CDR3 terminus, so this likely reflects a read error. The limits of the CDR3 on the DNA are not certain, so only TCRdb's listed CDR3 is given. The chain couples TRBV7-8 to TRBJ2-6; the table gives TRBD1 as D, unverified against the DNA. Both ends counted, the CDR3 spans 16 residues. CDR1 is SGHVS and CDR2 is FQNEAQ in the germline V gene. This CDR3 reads CASSLGPGNYEQYFGA.

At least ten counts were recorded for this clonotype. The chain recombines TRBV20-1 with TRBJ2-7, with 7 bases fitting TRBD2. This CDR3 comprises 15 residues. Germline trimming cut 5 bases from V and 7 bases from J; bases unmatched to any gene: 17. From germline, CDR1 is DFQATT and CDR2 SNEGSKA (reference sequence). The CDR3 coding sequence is TGCAGTGCTTCCCGTGGGGGGAGGGCCATAAGAGAGCAGTACTTC. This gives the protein CSASRGGRAIREQYF.

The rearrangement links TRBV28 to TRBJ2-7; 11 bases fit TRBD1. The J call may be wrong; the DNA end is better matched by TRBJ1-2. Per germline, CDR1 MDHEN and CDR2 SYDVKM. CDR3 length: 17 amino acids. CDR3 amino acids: CASSPMGWTGGGYGYTF. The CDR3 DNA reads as TGTGCCAGCAGTCCTATGGGGTGGACAGGGGGCGGGTATGGCTACACCTTC.

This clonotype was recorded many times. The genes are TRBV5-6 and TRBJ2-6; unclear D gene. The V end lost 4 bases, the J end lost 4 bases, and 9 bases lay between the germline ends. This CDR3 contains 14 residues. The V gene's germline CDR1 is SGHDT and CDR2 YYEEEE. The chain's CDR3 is CASSIPAGANVLTF. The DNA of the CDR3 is TGTGCCAGCAGCATACCTGCCGGGGCCAACGTCCTGACTTTC.

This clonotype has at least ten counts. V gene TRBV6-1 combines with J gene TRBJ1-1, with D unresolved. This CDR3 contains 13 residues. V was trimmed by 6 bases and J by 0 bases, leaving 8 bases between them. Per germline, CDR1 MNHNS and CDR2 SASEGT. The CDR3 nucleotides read TGTGCCAGCAGACTAGAGGTGAACACTGAAGCTTTCTTT. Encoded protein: CASRLEVNTEAFF.

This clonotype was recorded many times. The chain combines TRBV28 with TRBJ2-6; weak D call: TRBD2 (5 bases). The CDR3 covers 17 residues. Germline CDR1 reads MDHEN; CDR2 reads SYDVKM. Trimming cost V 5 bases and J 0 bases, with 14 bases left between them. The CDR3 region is CASSESTGSSGANVLTF. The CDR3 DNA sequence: TGTGCCAGCAGTGAATCGACGGGAAGCTCTGGGGCCAACGTCCTGACTTTC.

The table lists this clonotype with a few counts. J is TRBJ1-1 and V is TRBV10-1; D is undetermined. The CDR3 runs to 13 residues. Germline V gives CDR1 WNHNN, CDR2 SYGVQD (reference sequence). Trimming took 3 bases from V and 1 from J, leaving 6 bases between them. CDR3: CASSEQGNTEAFF. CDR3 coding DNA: TGCGCCAGCAGTGAACAAGGGAACACTGAAGCTTTCTTT.

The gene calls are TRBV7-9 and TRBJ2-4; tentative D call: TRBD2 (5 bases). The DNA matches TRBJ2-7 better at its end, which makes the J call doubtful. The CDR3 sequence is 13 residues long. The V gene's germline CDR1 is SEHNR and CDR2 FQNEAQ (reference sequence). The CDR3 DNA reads TGTGCCAGCAGCTTAGCGGCGGGCGACGAGCAGTACTTC. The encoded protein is CASSLAAGDEQYF.

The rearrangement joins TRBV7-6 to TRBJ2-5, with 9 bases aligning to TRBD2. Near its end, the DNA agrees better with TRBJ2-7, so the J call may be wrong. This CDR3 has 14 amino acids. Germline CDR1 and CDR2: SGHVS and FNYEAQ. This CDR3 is CASSNAAGGYEQYF. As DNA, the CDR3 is TGTGCCAGCAGTAATGCAGCGGGAGGCTACGAGCAGTACTTC.

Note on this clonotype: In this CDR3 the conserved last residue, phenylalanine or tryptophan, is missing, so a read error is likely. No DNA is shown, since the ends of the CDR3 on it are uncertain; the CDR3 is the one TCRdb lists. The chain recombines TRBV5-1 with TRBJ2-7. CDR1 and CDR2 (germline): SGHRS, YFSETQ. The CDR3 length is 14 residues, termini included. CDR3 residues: CASRGSGYGYTFGS.

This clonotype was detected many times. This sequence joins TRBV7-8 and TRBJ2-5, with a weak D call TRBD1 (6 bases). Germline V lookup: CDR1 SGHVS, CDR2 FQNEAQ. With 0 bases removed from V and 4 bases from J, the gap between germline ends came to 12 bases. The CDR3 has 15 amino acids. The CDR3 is CASSLARGGGETQYF. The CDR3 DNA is TGTGCCAGCAGCTTAGCCAGGGGTGGCGGAGAGACCCAGTACTTC.

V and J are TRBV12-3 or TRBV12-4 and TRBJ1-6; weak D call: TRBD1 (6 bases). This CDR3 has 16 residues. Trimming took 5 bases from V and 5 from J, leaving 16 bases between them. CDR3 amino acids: CASSRTGSPDNSPLHF. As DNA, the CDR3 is TGTGCCAGCAGTCGTACAGGGTCCCCGGATAATTCACCCCTCCACTTT.